This TCR beta chain was obtained from a study of monozygotic twins with inflammatory bowel disease. Study-wide points: Reduced clonotype sharing with other individuals was observed in IBD patients relative to healthy twins, especially with disease activity.

TCRdb re-called the 5' RACE reads and shows each CDR3 protein once, DNA omitted. The table for this sample gives 300,000 to 400,000 distinct CDR3 sequences. Blood samples, whole and unsorted for T cells, yielded the isolated total RNA. Per germline, CDR1 LNHDA and CDR2 SQIVND (reference sequence). The CDR3 is 14 amino acids. With regard to this clonotype: The antigen is not known.

The origin of this receptor is a human donor with ulcerative colitis or Crohn's disease, or a healthy co-twin of an affected twin (not recorded which). The material sequenced was blood. J is TRBJ2-1 and V is TRBV19. CDR3 residues: CASSIRRRGNEQFF.